The entry below describes one T cell receptor (beta chain). Its antigen remains unknown. The CDR3 has 17 amino acids. The sample is drawn from a study of cytomegalovirus exposure and HLA in healthy donors. Study-level findings and limits: Generally TCR sequences proved uncommon, though certain public TCRs appeared in numerous donors. Cytomegalovirus association was assigned to over 150 TCR beta chains.

PCR involved 60 Vbeta and 13 Jbeta primers. Profiling relied on immunoSEQ multiplex PCR, and the TCRdb table lists in-frame clones only, not all of them. The sample lists fewer than 250,000 clones; over 80% were seen once. The chain uses TRBV21-1 and TRBJ2-1; the table's D call, TRBD1, was not checked against the DNA. TRBV21-1 is reported as a pseudogene. This TCR derives from a woman aged 45-65 years in good health and CMV-seropositive. The sequencing sample was made of PBMCs. This CDR3 is CASRLPLPGQLYNEQFF. CDR3 nucleotide sequence: TGTGCCAGCAGACTCCCCCTACCGGGACAGCTTTACAATGAGCAGTTCTTC.